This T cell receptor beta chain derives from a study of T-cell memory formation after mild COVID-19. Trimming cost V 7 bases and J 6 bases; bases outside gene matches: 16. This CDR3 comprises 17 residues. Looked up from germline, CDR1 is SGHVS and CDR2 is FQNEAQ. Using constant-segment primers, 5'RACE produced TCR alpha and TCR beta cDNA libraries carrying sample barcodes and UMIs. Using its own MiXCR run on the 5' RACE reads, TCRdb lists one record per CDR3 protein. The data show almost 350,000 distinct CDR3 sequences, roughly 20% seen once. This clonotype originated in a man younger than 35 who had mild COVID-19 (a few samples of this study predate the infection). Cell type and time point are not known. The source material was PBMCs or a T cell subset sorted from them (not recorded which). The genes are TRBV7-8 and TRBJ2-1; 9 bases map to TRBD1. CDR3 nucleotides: TGTGCCAGCATATGGGGCCTGGGACAGGGAATTCTCAATGAGCAGTTCTTC. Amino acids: CASIWGLGQGILNEQFF. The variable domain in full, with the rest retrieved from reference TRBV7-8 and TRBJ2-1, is GAGVSQSPRYKVAKRGQDVALRCDPISGHVSLFWYQQALGQGPEFLTYFQNEAQLDKSGLPSDRFFAERPEGSVSTLKIQRTQQEDSAVYLCASIWGLGQGILNEQFFGPGTRLTVL.